The rows below give T cell receptor beta chains drawn from one sample of a study of cytomegalovirus exposure and HLA in healthy donors. Sequencing used immunoSEQ multiplex PCR; TCRdb keeps in-frame clones, though not all of them. The data show about 180,000 clones, with about three quarters seen just once and roughly 1.4% held by the top ten. The material sequenced was PBMCs. The receptors shown here come from a young man in good health and CMV-seronegative. The CDR3 runs from the conserved cysteine through the conserved F or W. A D gene is named only where the DNA matches it firmly. Part of the rows lack a size; the others show once, few, many or a class for expanded clones.

d_call	v_call	j_call	clone_size	cdr3_nt	cdr3_aa
TRBD1	TRBV5-6	TRBJ1-2	-	TGTGCCAGCAGCTATTGGGACAGGATGAACTATGGCTACACCTTC	CASSYWDRMNYGYTF
-	TRBV27	TRBJ2-7	-	TGTGCCAGCAGCCGAGGCCGAACCCCCTACGAGCAGTACTTC	CASSRGRTPYEQYF
-	TRBV7-2	TRBJ1-2	-	TGTGCCAGCAGCCTCCACACTACGGGGGTCTATGGCTACACCTTC	CASSLHTTGVYGYTF
-	TRBV4-2	TRBJ2-1	-	TGTGCCAGCAGCCAAGCGTCGAGGCTAGTAGGCTACAATGAGCAGTTCTTC	CASSQASRLVGYNEQFF
-	TRBV6-5	TRBJ1-5	-	TGTGCCAGCAGTCGCTCCGTGGAGGGCGGTCAGCCCCAGCATTTT	CASSRSVEGGQPQHF
TRBD2	TRBV5-4	TRBJ2-1	few	TGTGCCAGCAGCCAGGGGGGACTAGCGGCTTACAATGAGCAGTTCTTC	CASSQGGLAAYNEQFF
-	TRBV27	TRBJ2-7	-	TGTGCCAGCAGTACGACTAGTATTCCGCCCTACGAGCAGTACTTC	CASSTTSIPPYEQYF
-	TRBV6-5	TRBJ2-7	-	TGTGCCAGCACCAAGACAGGCTACTACGAGCAGTACTTC	CASTKTGYYEQYF
-	TRBV6-5	TRBJ1-2	-	TGTGCCAGCAGTTACTACGAGGGAAACTATGGCTACACCTTC	CASSYYEGNYGYTF
TRBD1	TRBV11-1	TRBJ2-7	-	TGTGCCAGCAGCCCGGGACAGGGGATCGCCTACGAGCAGTACTTC	CASSPGQGIAYEQYF
TRBD1	TRBV27	TRBJ2-7	-	TGTGCCAGCAGGGGGACAGGACGACATTACGAGCAGTACTTC	CASRGTGRHYEQYF
TRBD1	TRBV5-4	TRBJ1-1	-	TGTGCCAGCAGCTTGGAACAGGGGGCGCGGACTGAAGCTTTCTTT	CASSLEQGARTEAFF
-	TRBV7-9	TRBJ1-1	-	TGTGCCAGCAGCTCGTCGAGGAGGGCTGAAGCTTTCTTT	CASSSSRRAEAFF
-	TRBV6-1	TRBJ2-7	-	TGTGCCAGCAGTGACAGGTTCTCCTACGAGCAGTACTTC	CASSDRFSYEQYF
TRBD2	TRBV7-9	TRBJ2-5	-	TGTGCCAGCAGCTTAGCGGGACTAGCGGGGTTTCAAGAGACCCAGTACTTC	CASSLAGLAGFQETQYF
-	TRBV6-5	TRBJ2-5	-	TGTGCCAGCAGAGCCTCGGGCCAAGAGACCCAGTACTTC	CASRASGQETQYF
-	TRBV30	TRBJ1-5	-	TGTGCCTGGAGTGTGAATCAGGGAAATCAGCCCCAGCATTTT	CAWSVNQGNQPQHF
TRBD1	TRBV4-3	TRBJ1-2	-	TGCGCCAGCAGCCAAGACCGACAGGGGCCAATTTCCTATGGCTACACCTTC	CASSQDRQGPISYGYTF
-	TRBV19	TRBJ1-5	-	TGTGCCAGTAGTATAGTTGGCAGGGGCTACGGGGAGAATCAGCCCCAGCATTTT	CASSIVGRGYGENQPQHF
-	TRBV6-5	TRBJ2-7	-	TGTGCCAGCAGCCTGCGGGGCCCCGGCTACGAGCAGTACTTC	CASSLRGPGYEQYF
-	TRBV5-6	TRBJ1-1	-	TGTGCCAGCAGCTTGGTGCTGGGAGGGAACACTGAAGCTTTCTTT	CASSLVLGGNTEAFF
TRBD1	TRBV10-3	TRBJ1-3	-	TGTGCCATCAGTGAGACGGGACAGGGACTCTCTGGAAACACCATATATTTT	CAISETGQGLSGNTIYF